This is a list of T cell receptor beta chains from one sample in a study of post-analysis software for immune sequencing data. TCRdb recomputed calls from the PCR reads with MiXCR, one row per CDR3 protein. The table has under 650,000 distinct CDR3 sequences, around 47% seen once. Source material: blood. The receptors shown here come from a girl aged 5 to 17 with multiple sclerosis. Both conserved end residues are part of each CDR3. D genes are given only for firm matches. The size of a clone is reported for some rows only, either as once, few or many, or as a class for expanded clones.

v_gene	d_gene	abundance	j_gene	CDR3aa	CDR3nt
TRBV9	-	-	TRBJ2-7	CASSLESSGSEQYF	TGTGCCAGCAGCTTAGAATCCTCCGGTTCCGAGCAGTACTTC
TRBV3-1	-	-	TRBJ2-7	CASSPDFPYEQYF	TGTGCCAGCAGCCCGGACTTCCCCTACGAGCAGTACTTC
TRBV6-5	-	-	TRBJ2-7	CASSYRAAGLATTAYEQYF	TGTGCCAGCAGTTACAGAGCGGCAGGGTTGGCCACCACGGCCTACGAGCAGTACTTC
TRBV29-1	-	few	TRBJ2-1	CSVEGSTEYNEQFF	TGCAGCGTTGAGGGCTCGACAGAATACAATGAGCAGTTCTTC
TRBV12-3/TRBV12-4	TRBD2	-	TRBJ2-1	CASSLSGVSSYNEQFF	TGTGCCAGCAGTTTGAGCGGGGTAAGCTCCTACAATGAGCAGTTCTTC
TRBV7-2	TRBD2	-	TRBJ2-7	CASSLQYGGGSYEQYF	TGTGCCAGCAGCTTACAATATGGGGGGGGATCCTACGAGCAGTACTTC
TRBV6-4	TRBD1	few	TRBJ1-1	CASRDWTGRTEAFF	TGTGCCAGCAGGGATTGGACAGGGAGGACTGAAGCTTTCTTT
TRBV5-1	-	few	TRBJ2-3	CASEGSDTQYF	TGCGCCTCGGAGGGGTCAGATACGCAGTATTTT
TRBV5-4	-	few	TRBJ1-2	CASSSRGDYGYTF	TGTGCCAGCAGCTCCAGGGGAGACTATGGCTACACCTTC
TRBV7-2	-	-	TRBJ2-1	CASSLGSPATGGQFF	TGTGCCAGCAGCTTAGGCAGCCCAGCAACGGGTGGGCAGTTCTTC
TRBV5-1	-	-	TRBJ2-1	CASSLGTDFSYNEQFF	TGCGCCAGCAGCTTGGGCACGGATTTCTCCTACAATGAGCAGTTCTTC
TRBV6-7	TRBD2	few	TRBJ2-5	CASSYGTSGQETQYF	TGTGCCAGCAGTTACGGGACTAGCGGCCAAGAGACCCAGTACTTC
TRBV19	TRBD1	-	TRBJ1-2	CATGQGNYGYTF	TGTGCCACGGGACAGGGGAACTATGGCTACACCTTC
TRBV29-1	-	-	TRBJ1-1	CSVEDPYLGRGTEAFF	TGCAGCGTTGAAGATCCTTACTTAGGACGGGGCACTGAAGCTTTCTTT
TRBV6-5	-	-	TRBJ1-1	CASRGPASEAFF	TGTGCCAGCAGGGGTCCGGCGTCTGAAGCTTTCTTT
TRBV20-1	-	few	TRBJ1-4	CSANTGGTNEKLFF	TGCAGTGCTAACACCGGGGGAACTAATGAAAAACTGTTTTTT
TRBV12-3/TRBV12-4	TRBD2	-	TRBJ2-5	CASSFFSGRETQYF	TGTGCCAGCAGTTTTTTTAGCGGGAGAGAGACCCAGTACTTC
TRBV11-2	-	-	TRBJ2-4	CASSLEGRVGHIQYF	TGTGCCAGCAGCTTAGAGGGCAGGGTGGGGCACATTCAGTACTTC
TRBV6-5	-	once	TRBJ1-1	CASSYRVAANTEAFF	TGTGCCAGCAGTTACAGGGTCGCCGCGAACACTGAAGCTTTCTTT
TRBV13	TRBD2	-	TRBJ2-2	CASSLGMREDTGELFF	TGTGCCAGCAGCCTAGGCATGCGGGAGGATACCGGGGAGCTGTTTTTT
TRBV5-1	TRBD1	-	TRBJ2-5	CASSLPGQAPETQYF	TGCGCCAGCAGCTTACCGGGACAGGCTCCAGAGACCCAGTACTTC
TRBV6-5	-	-	TRBJ2-3	CASRGRDTQYF	TGTGCCAGCAGGGGCCGGGATACGCAGTATTTT
TRBV24-1	TRBD1	few	TRBJ1-2	CATSDADPGQGYGYTF	TGTGCCACCAGTGATGCCGACCCGGGACAGGGTTATGGCTACACCTTC
TRBV6-1	-	-	TRBJ2-5	CATYPARPGETQYF	TGTGCCACCTACCCGGCTAGGCCTGGGGAGACCCAGTACTTC
TRBV27	-	few	TRBJ1-2	CASSFEGHYGYTF	TGTGCCAGCAGTTTTGAGGGGCACTATGGCTACACCTTC
TRBV6-5	-	-	TRBJ2-7	CASSYPQGGEQYF	TGTGCCAGCAGTTACCCGCAGGGCGGCGAGCAGTACTTC
TRBV5-1	-	-	TRBJ2-1	CASSPGQSGGLNQFEQFF	TGCGCCAGCAGCCCCGGTCAAAGTGGGGGGCTCAATCAATTTGAGCAGTTCTTC
TRBV6-4	-	few	TRBJ2-2	CASSDSTSGELFF	TGTGCCAGCAGTGACTCAACTAGCGGGGAGCTGTTTTTT
TRBV20-1	-	few	TRBJ2-5	CSARDGGQETQYF	TGCAGTGCTAGGGATGGGGGCCAAGAGACCCAGTACTTC
TRBV11-2	TRBD2	-	TRBJ2-5	CASSSTPAGALKETQYF	TGTGCCAGCAGCTCCACACCAGCGGGGGCCCTCAAAGAGACCCAGTACTTC
TRBV7-2	TRBD1	few	TRBJ2-1	CASHIWDREGEQFF	TGTGCCAGCCATATTTGGGACAGGGAAGGTGAGCAGTTCTTC
TRBV18	-	few	TRBJ1-1	CASSPINTEAFF	TGTGCCAGCTCACCAATAAACACTGAAGCTTTCTTT
TRBV10-3	-	-	TRBJ1-2	CAIRGPTDYGYTF	TGTGCCATCAGGGGACCGACGGACTATGGCTACACCTTC
TRBV12-3/TRBV12-4	-	-	TRBJ2-1	CASSPPVPHFYEQFF	TGTGCCAGCAGTCCCCCAGTTCCCCATTTCTATGAGCAGTTCTTC
TRBV7-2	-	-	TRBJ2-7	CASSLSPQGGAFSYEQYF	TGTGCCAGCAGCTTATCACCCCAGGGCGGGGCCTTCTCCTACGAGCAGTACTTC
TRBV7-9	TRBD2	-	TRBJ2-7	CASSLAAGAVEQYF	TGTGCCAGCAGCTTAGCAGCGGGAGCGGTCGAGCAGTACTTC
TRBV19	-	few	TRBJ2-7	CASSPPGPYEQYF	TGTGCCAGTAGTCCCCCAGGACCCTACGAGCAGTACTTC
TRBV2	-	-	TRBJ2-2	CASSFSMGSGELFF	TGTGCCAGCAGTTTCTCAATGGGCTCCGGGGAGCTGTTTTTT
TRBV5-5	TRBD1	few	TRBJ1-2	CASSRQGPGDYGYTF	TGTGCCAGCAGCCGACAGGGGCCCGGGGACTATGGCTACACCTTC